This T cell receptor (beta chain) was observed in a study of Graves' ophthalmopathy and Graves' hyperthyroidism. Amplification of TCR beta CDR3 regions used RNA transcripts. HTBI primers were used in a first-round RT-PCR, which preceded a second-round multiplex PCR. Each CDR3 protein is one row after TCRdb ran MiXCR on the multiplex PCR reads. Of under 800,000 distinct CDR3 sequences in the sample, 20% to 25% were seen once. By definition, stable hyperthyroidism involved no ophthalmopathy within 18 months of follow-up. This clonotype was picked up many times. V was trimmed by 5 bases and J by 4 bases, leaving 9 bases between them. The CDR3 has 13 residues. The germline CDR1 and CDR2 sequences are SGHTA and FQGNSA.

The rearrangement links TRBV7-2 to TRBJ1-5; D is unresolved. The TCR was taken from a woman between 18 and 29 years old with stable Graves' hyperthyroidism. Some clones in this sample may be carry-over from other donors' samples. The sample was peripheral blood. The CDR3 sequence: CASSQERNQPQHF. For the CDR3, the DNA is TGTGCCAGCAGCCAGGAGAGGAATCAGCCCCAGCATTTT.